These T cell receptor beta chains were read from a single sample in a study of T cell changes during pregnancy in multiple sclerosis. Measured with immunoSEQ multiplex PCR; TCRdb has only the in-frame clones, and not every one. The sample contains some 17,000 clones, around 90% of which appear only once. Sequencing used CD8+ T cells from peripheral blood mononuclear cells, obtained after pregnancy. These receptors were taken from a female donor in good health, enrolled as a control in a pregnancy study. The CDR3 runs from the conserved cysteine through the conserved F or W. The order of the fields is J gene, V gene, D gene, CDR3 DNA, CDR3 protein. A D gene is named only where the DNA matches it firmly.

J gene: TRBJ2-1
V gene: TRBV5-1
D gene: -
CDR3 DNA: TGCGCCAGCAGCGCCTCGGAGGAGGGCTACAATGAGCAGTTCTTC
CDR3 protein: CASSASEEGYNEQFF

J gene: TRBJ2-7
V gene: TRBV13
D gene: TRBD2
CDR3 DNA: TGTGCCAGCAGCTTACGTGGGACTAGCGATTTCGAGCAGTACTTC
CDR3 protein: CASSLRGTSDFEQYF

J gene: TRBJ2-7
V gene: TRBV27
D gene: TRBD1
CDR3 DNA: TGTGCCAGCAGTTTGTACGGACAGGGGTGGTACGAGCAGTACTTC
CDR3 protein: CASSLYGQGWYEQYF

J gene: TRBJ1-5
V gene: TRBV28
D gene: TRBD1
CDR3 DNA: TGTGCCAGCGGTAACAGGGGTAGTCAGCCCCAGCATTTT
CDR3 protein: CASGNRGSQPQHF

J gene: TRBJ2-5
V gene: TRBV6-1
D gene: TRBD2
CDR3 DNA: TGTGCCAGCAGTGTAACCGGGACTAGCGGGGGAGAGACCCAGTACTTC
CDR3 protein: CASSVTGTSGGETQYF

J gene: TRBJ2-7
V gene: TRBV19
D gene: TRBD2
CDR3 DNA: TGTGCCAGTAGTGCAGCCGCACGCGGGGGGTCGTACGAGCAGTACTTC
CDR3 protein: CASSAAARGGSYEQYF

J gene: TRBJ2-1
V gene: TRBV15
D gene: TRBD2
CDR3 DNA: TGTGCCACCAGCAACACCGGGACTAGCGGCTACAATGAGCAGTTCTTC
CDR3 protein: CATSNTGTSGYNEQFF

J gene: TRBJ2-1
V gene: TRBV27
D gene: TRBD1
CDR3 DNA: TGTGCCAGCTCAATAGGGACAGGGGCCTACAATGAGCAGTTCTTC
CDR3 protein: CASSIGTGAYNEQFF

J gene: TRBJ1-2
V gene: TRBV6-5
D gene: TRBD1
CDR3 DNA: TGTGCCAGCAGTTATTATGGACAGGGGGCAAGCGGCTACACCTTC
CDR3 protein: CASSYYGQGASGYTF

J gene: TRBJ1-2
V gene: TRBV28
D gene: TRBD1
CDR3 DNA: TGTGCCAGCAGTTCCACAGGGGAAAATCACTATGGCTACACCTTC
CDR3 protein: CASSSTGENHYGYTF

J gene: TRBJ2-7
V gene: TRBV19
D gene: -
CDR3 DNA: TGTGCCACCGAAGGAGGGACGTACGAGCAGTACTTC
CDR3 protein: CATEGGTYEQYF

J gene: TRBJ1-3
V gene: TRBV10-3
D gene: -
CDR3 DNA: TGTGCCATCAGTGATTATTACTCTGGAAACACCATATATTTT
CDR3 protein: CAISDYYSGNTIYF